Listed below are T cell receptor beta chains from one sample, sequenced in a study of memory CD4+ T cells and cytomegalovirus serostatus. Data came from immunoSEQ multiplex PCR; TCRdb stores just in-frame clones and leaves some out. The sample has 55,000 to 60,000 clones; about three quarters are singletons. The sequenced sample was memory CD4+ T cells from blood. These receptors all stem from an adult in good health and CMV-seronegative. Each CDR3 is given with its conserved first and last residue. Fields, in order: J gene, V gene, CDR3 protein.

J gene: TRBJ1-2; V gene: TRBV10-2; CDR3 protein: CASSKQNDYGYTF
J gene: TRBJ2-5; V gene: TRBV7-2; CDR3 protein: CASSPGTRGTQYF
J gene: TRBJ1-1; V gene: TRBV6-1; CDR3 protein: CASKAGANTEAFF
J gene: TRBJ2-7; V gene: TRBV27; CDR3 protein: CASSFSGVYEQYF
J gene: TRBJ1-4; V gene: TRBV5-4; CDR3 protein: CASSLEGDPNEKLFF
J gene: TRBJ2-5; V gene: TRBV7-2; CDR3 protein: CASSLSSGGSETQYF
J gene: TRBJ2-1; V gene: TRBV7-8; CDR3 protein: CASSLDSGSYNEQFF
J gene: TRBJ2-1; V gene: TRBV7-3; CDR3 protein: CASSLFPGEQFF
J gene: TRBJ1-1; V gene: TRBV7-2; CDR3 protein: CASSLGQHEAFF
J gene: TRBJ2-1; V gene: TRBV18; CDR3 protein: CASSPQGSAGREQFF
J gene: TRBJ2-7; V gene: TRBV7-2; CDR3 protein: CASSFLAGEQYF
J gene: TRBJ2-7; V gene: TRBV11-3; CDR3 protein: CASSATGHNSGEQYF
J gene: TRBJ1-4; V gene: TRBV7-9; CDR3 protein: CASHPSTGALSELFF
J gene: TRBJ1-3; V gene: TRBV19; CDR3 protein: CASSRAGPGNTIYF
J gene: TRBJ1-2; V gene: TRBV27; CDR3 protein: CASRKGGRTNYGYTF
J gene: TRBJ2-5; V gene: TRBV7-6; CDR3 protein: CASSLGPVETQYF
J gene: TRBJ2-3; V gene: TRBV2; CDR3 protein: CASSETGGGKPDTQYF
J gene: TRBJ1-2; V gene: TRBV18; CDR3 protein: CASSPFEVAEGQGSYGYTF
J gene: TRBJ1-1; V gene: TRBV19; CDR3 protein: CASKFRELNTEAFF
J gene: TRBJ2-6; V gene: TRBV7-8; CDR3 protein: CASSFPRGGAGVSGANVLTF
J gene: TRBJ2-7; V gene: TRBV7-8; CDR3 protein: CASSFPDRAHEQYF
J gene: TRBJ1-4; V gene: TRBV9; CDR3 protein: CASSPRTGVGNEKLFF
J gene: TRBJ2-3; V gene: TRBV7-3; CDR3 protein: CASSTRTSSTDTQYF
J gene: TRBJ1-1; V gene: TRBV29-1; CDR3 protein: CSVVGDLNTEAFF
J gene: TRBJ1-1; V gene: TRBV7-2; CDR3 protein: CASSRDRRRAEAFF